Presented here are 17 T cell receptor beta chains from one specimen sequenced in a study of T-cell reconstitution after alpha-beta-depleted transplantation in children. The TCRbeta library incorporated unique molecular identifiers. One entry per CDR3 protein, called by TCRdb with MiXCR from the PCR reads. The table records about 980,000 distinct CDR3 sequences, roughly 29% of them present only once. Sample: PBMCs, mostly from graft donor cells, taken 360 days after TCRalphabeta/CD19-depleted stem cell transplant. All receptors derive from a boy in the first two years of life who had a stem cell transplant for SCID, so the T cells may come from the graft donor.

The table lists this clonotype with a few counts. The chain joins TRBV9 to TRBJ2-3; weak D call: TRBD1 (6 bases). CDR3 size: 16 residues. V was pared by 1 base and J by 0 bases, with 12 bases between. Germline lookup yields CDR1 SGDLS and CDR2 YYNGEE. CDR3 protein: CASSVRQATSTDTQYF. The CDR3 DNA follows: TGTGCCAGCAGCGTACGACAGGCCACTAGCACAGATACGCAGTATTTT.

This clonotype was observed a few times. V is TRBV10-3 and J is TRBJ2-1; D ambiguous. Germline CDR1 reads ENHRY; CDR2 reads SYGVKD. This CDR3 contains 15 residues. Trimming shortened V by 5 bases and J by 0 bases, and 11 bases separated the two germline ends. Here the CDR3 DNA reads TGTGCCATCAGTTTTGATCGGAGCTCCTACAATGAGCAGTTCTTC. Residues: CAISFDRSSYNEQFF.

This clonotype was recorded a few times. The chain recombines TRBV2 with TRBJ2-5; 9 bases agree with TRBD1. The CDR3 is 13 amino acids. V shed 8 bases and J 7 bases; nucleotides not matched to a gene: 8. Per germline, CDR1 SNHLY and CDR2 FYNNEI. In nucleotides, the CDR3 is TGTGCCAGCGCGGGGACAGGGTCCGCGACCCAGTACTTC. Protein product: CASAGTGSATQYF.

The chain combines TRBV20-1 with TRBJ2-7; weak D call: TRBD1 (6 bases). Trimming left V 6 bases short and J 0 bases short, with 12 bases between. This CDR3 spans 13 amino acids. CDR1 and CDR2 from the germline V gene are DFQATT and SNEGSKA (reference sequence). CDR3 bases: TGCAGTGCATTAGGGGACATCTCCTACGAGCAGTACTTC. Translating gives CSALGDISYEQYF.

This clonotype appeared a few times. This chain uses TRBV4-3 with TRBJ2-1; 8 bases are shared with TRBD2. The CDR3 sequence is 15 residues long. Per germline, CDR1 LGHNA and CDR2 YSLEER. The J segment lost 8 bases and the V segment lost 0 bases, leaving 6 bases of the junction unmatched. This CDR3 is CASSQDGTRQDEQFF. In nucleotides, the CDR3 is TGCGCCAGCAGCCAAGACGGGACTAGGCAGGATGAGCAGTTCTTC.

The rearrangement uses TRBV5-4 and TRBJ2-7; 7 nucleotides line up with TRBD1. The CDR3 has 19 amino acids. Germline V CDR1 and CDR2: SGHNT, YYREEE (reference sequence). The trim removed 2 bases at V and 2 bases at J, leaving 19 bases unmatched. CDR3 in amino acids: CASSFNYPATGQHAYEQYF. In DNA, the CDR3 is TGTGCCAGCAGCTTCAACTACCCCGCGACAGGGCAGCATGCCTACGAGCAGTACTTC.

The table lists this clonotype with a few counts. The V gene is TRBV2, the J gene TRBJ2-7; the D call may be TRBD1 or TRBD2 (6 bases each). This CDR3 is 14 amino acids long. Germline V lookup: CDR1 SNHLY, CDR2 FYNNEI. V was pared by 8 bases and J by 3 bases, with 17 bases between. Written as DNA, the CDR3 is TGTGCCAGCGCGTCGCAGGGGACTTACTACGAGCAGTACTTC. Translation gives CASASQGTYYEQYF.

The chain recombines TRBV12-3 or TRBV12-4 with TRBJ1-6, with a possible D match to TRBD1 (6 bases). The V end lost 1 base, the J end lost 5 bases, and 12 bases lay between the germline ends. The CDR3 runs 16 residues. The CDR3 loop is CASSLGRQVNNSPLHF. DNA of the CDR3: TGTGCCAGCAGTTTAGGGCGACAGGTTAATAATTCACCCCTCCACTTT.

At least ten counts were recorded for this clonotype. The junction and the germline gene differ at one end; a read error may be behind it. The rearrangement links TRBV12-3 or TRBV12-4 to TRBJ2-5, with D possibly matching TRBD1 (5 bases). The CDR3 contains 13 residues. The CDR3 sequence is CASSLGRVETQYF. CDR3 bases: TGTGCCAGCAGCTTAGGCAGGGTGGAGACCCAGTACTTC.

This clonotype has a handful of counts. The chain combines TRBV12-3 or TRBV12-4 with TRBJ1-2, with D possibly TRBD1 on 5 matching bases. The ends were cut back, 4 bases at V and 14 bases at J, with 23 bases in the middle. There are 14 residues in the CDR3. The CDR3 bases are TGTGCCAGCAGTTCGGGGACGGATCGTGCTCCGCGGACCTTC. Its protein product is CASSSGTDRAPRTF.

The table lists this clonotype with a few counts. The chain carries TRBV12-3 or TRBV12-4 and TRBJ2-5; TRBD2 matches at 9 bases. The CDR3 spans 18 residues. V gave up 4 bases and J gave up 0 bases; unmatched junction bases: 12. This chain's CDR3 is CASSWSTSGGTYQETQYF. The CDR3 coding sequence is TGTGCCAGCAGTTGGTCCACGAGCGGGGGGACGTACCAAGAGACCCAGTACTTC.

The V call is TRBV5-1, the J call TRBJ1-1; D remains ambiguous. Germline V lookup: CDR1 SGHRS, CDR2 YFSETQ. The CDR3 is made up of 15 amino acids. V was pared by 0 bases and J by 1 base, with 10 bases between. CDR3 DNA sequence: TGCGCCAGCAGCTTGGGCCCCCCAAGGAACACTGAAGCTTTCTTT. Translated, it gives CASSLGPPRNTEAFF.

CDR3 coding DNA: TGCAGCGTTGAGCGGGGAAACTCTGTGAAGGAGCAGTTCTTC. It specifies CSVERGNSVKEQFF. The V and J genes are TRBV29-1 and TRBJ2-1; TRBD2 might be the D (6 bases). The CDR3 spans 14 residues. The germline gives CDR1 SQVTM, CDR2 ANQGSEA. V shed 3 bases and J shed 10 bases, with 19 bases lying between them.

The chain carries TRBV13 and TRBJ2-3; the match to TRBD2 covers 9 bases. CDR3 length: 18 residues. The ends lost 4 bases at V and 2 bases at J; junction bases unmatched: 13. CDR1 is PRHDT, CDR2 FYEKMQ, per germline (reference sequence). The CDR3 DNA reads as TGTGCCAGCAGCTCCTGGGTAGCGGGGGCCTTACTCACAGATACGCAGTATTTT. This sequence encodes CASSSWVAGALLTDTQYF.

The CDR3 bases are TGCGCCAGCAGCAGGGGACAGGGGCTTCCTGAAAAACTGTTTTTT. This encodes CASSRGQGLPEKLFF. The J gene is TRBJ1-4, the V gene TRBV5-1; TRBD1 matches at 10 bases. Germline V gives CDR1 SGHRS, CDR2 YFSETQ. Unmatched junction bases numbered 7, after V lost 4 bases and J lost 7 bases. The CDR3 has 15 residues.

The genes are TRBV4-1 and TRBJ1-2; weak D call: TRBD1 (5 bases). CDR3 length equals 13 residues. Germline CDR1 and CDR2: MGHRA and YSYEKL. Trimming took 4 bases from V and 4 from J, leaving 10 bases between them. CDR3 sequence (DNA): TGCGCCAGCAGCCCCGACGGGACCTATGGCTACACCTTC. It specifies CASSPDGTYGYTF.

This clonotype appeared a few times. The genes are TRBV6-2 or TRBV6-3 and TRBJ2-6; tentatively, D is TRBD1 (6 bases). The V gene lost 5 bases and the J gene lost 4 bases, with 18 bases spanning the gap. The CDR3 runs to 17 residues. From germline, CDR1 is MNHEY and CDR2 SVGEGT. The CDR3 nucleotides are TGTGCCAGCAGTCGTATCGGGACACGGGAAGGGGCCAACGTCCTGACTTTC. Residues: CASSRIGTREGANVLTF.